One T cell receptor (beta chain) is described in this entry. Other DNA sequences from this sample encode an identical CDR3 as well. The V gene's germline CDR1 is SGHRS and CDR2 YFSETQ. V was cut by 2 bases and J by 0 bases, with 9 bases left in between. The CDR3 length is 15 residues. Produced via immunoSEQ multiplex PCR; TCRdb's table is partial and in-frame only. In the table there are 250,000 or so clones, 84% of which are singletons. This entry comes from a study of blood T cell repertoires in COVID-19. Study-wide context: COVID-19 samples collected from the United States, Italy and Spain covered acute and convalescent phases.

Across about two dozen US areas, participants ranged in age from about 18 to 100 years. Each recovered donor of Cohort 3 presented with two negative PCRs, clearance, or symptom resolution. This receptor was identified in a man aged 50 to 60 who had recovered from COVID-19. This chain joins TRBV5-1 and TRBJ1-3; a weak D match, TRBD1 (6 bases). Sequencing was performed on PBMCs or T cells enriched from blood (not recorded which). CDR3 protein: CASSLGGASGNTIYF. CDR3 DNA: TGCGCCAGCAGCTTAGGGGGGGCCTCTGGAAACACCATATATTTT.